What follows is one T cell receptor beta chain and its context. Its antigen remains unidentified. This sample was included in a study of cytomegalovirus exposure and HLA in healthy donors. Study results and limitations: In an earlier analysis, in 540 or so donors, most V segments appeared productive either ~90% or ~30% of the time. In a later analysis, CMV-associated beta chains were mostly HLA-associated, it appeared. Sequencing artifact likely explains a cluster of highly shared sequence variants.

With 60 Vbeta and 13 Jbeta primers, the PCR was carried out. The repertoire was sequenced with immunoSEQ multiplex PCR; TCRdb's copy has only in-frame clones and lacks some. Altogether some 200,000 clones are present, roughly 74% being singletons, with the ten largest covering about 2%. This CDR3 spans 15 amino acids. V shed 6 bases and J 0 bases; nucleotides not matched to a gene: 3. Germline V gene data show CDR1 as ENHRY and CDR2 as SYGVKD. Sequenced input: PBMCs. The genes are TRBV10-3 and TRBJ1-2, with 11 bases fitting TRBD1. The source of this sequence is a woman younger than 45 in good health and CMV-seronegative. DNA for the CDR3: TGTGCCATCAGGGGACAGGGGGACTCTAACTATGGCTACACCTTC. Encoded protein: CAIRGQGDSNYGYTF.